What follows describes a single TCR beta chain. The antigen is undetermined. This specimen includes other DNA sequences encoding the same CDR3. The CDR3 loop spans 13 amino acids. V was trimmed by 1 base and J by 2 bases, leaving 6 bases between them. This sample is part of a study of T cell responses to AZD1222 COVID-19 vaccine. Overall study results and limits: The donor cohort was predominantly white British with a female majority, and clonal diversity may have been underestimated. After the peak T cell response, and only then, were repertoires sampled. Two AZD1222 administrations were followed by greater Spike-specific TCR breadth and depth.

Profiling relied on immunoSEQ multiplex PCR, and the TCRdb table lists in-frame clones only, not all of them. The sample includes 95,000 to 110,000 clones, 70% to 90% seen only once; the top ten take approximately 4.8%. This chain connects TRBV12-3 or TRBV12-4 to TRBJ2-7; D is uncertain. The sequencing here drew on peripheral blood, taken 28 days after the second AZD1222 dose. The sequence was obtained from an adult who received the AZD1222 COVID-19 vaccine. The CDR3 is CASSLGQTYEQYF. CDR3 sequence (DNA): TGTGCCAGCAGTTTAGGGCAGACCTACGAGCAGTACTTC.